This T cell receptor beta chain stems from a study of shared clonotypes between healthy human individuals. For the study at large: Donors consisted of two women and three men between 18 and 49.

Profiling relied on immunoSEQ multiplex PCR, and the TCRdb table lists in-frame clones only, not all of them. This sample has about 2 million clones; roughly 95% occur once, and the top ten carry 1% to 1.5%. The CDR3 runs 14 residues. CDR1 SGDLS and CDR2 YYNGEE come from the germline V gene. Trimming removed 0 bases from V and 0 bases from J, with 7 bases in between. Study-wide findings and caveats: Between a handful of donors, naive CD4 clonotypes were shared at a level of around 4.8%. Clonotypes not shared had lower generation probabilities than those common to all four donors. Naive subsets tended to show greater estimated richness than memory subsets.

Cells designated naive CD8 were CD45RO-negative and were positively selected for CCR7, with terminally differentiated effector memory CD45RA+ cells excluded. Worth noting for this clone: Its antigen remains unknown.

Sequencing was done on a sample of naive CD8+ T cells sorted from blood. The chain carries TRBV9 and TRBJ2-7; no firm D call. This receptor was taken from a young man in good health. CDR3 protein: CASSVDFSSYEQYF. The CDR3 DNA is TGTGCCAGCAGCGTAGACTTTAGCTCCTACGAGCAGTACTTC. The full variable domain, completed using reference TRBV9 and TRBJ2-7, is DSGVTQTPKHLITATGQRVTLRCSPRSGDLSVYWYQQSLDQGLQFLIQYYNGEERAKGNILERFSAQQFPDLHSELNLSSLELGDSALYFCASSVDFSSYEQYFGPGTRLTVT.